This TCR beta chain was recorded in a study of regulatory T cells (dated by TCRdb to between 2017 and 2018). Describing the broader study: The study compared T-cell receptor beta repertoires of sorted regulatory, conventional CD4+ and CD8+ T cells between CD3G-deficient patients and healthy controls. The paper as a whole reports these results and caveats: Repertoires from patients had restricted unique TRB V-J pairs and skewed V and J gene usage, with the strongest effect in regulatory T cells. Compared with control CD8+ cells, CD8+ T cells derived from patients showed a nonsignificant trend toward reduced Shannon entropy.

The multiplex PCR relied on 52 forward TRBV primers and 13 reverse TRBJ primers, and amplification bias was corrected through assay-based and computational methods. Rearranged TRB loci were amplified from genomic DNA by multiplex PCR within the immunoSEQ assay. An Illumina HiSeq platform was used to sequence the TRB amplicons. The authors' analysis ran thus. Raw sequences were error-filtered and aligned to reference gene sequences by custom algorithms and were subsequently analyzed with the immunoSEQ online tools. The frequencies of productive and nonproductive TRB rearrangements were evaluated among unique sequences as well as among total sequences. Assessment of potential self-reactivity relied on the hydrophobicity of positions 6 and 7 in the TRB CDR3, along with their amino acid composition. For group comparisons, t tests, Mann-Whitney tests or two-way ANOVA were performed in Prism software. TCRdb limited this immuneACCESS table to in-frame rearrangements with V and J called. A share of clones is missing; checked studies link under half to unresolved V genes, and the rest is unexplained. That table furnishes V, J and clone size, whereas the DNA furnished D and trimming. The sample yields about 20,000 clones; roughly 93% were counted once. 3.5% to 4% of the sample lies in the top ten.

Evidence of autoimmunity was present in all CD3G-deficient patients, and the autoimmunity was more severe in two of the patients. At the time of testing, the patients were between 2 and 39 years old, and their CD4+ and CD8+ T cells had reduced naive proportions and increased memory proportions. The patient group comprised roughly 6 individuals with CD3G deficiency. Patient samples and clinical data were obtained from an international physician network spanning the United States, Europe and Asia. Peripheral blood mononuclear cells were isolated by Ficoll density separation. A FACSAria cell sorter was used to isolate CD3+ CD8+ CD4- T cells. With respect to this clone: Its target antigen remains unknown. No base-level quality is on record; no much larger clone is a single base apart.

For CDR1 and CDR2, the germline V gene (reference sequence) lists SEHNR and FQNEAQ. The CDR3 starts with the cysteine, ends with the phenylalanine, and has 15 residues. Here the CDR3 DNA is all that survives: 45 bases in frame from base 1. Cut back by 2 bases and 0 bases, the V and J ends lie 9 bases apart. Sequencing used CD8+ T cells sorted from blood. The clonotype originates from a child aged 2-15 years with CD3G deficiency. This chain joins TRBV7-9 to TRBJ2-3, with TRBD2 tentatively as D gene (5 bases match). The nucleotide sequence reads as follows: TGTGCCAGCAGCTTACAACGGGGTAGCACAGATACGCAGTATTTT. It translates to CASSLQRGSTDTQYF.